This passage covers 18 T cell receptor beta chains from one sample sequenced in a study of T cells in Graves' hyperthyroidism and ophthalmopathy (dated by TCRdb to the late 2010s). The library came from multiplex PCR. Sequencing took place on an Illumina HiSeq 2000. TCR beta CDR3 regions were amplified from RNA transcripts. A first-round RT-PCR of the TCR CDR3 used the HTBI primer set with the Qiagen OneStep RT-PCR kit. TCRdb passed the public sequencing reads through fastp at Q25 and MiXCR, retaining productive beta sequences. CDR3 protein sequences are deduplicated, and each keeps its most common genes and DNA. The sample table holds fewer than 750,000 distinct CDR3 sequences, of which 14% to 15% were seen once. The ten top clones hold roughly 4.5% of the sample. What was sequenced was blood. The source is a middle-aged woman with Graves' ophthalmopathy.

This clonotype occurred many times. The gene calls are TRBV30 and TRBJ1-1; 7 bases map to TRBD1. CDR3 length: 12 residues. Germline assignment: CDR1 GTSNPN and CDR2 SVGIG (reference sequence). Trimming removed 0 bases from V and 11 bases from J; junction bases left unmatched: 6. This CDR3 reads CAWSVLDRAAFF. The DNA for the CDR3 is TGTGCCTGGAGTGTACTCGACAGGGCGGCTTTCTTT.

There are many counts of this clonotype. The J gene is TRBJ1-5, the V gene TRBV12-3 or TRBV12-4; D possibly corresponds to TRBD1 (5 bases). The CDR3 contains 13 residues. V lost 5 bases, J lost 3 bases, and 8 bases lay in between. The CDR3: CASSPTANQPQHF. The CDR3 nucleotides read TGTGCCAGCAGTCCGACAGCCAATCAGCCCCAGCATTTT.

CDR3 DNA sequence: TGTGCCAGCAGTTTAGCAGCGGGACGAACCGGGGAGCTGTTTTTT. It specifies CASSLAAGRTGELFF. The chain has TRBV28 and TRBJ2-2, with TRBD2 matching 7 bases. V shed 2 bases and J 5 bases; nucleotides not matched to a gene: 5. The germline CDR1 and CDR2 sequences are MDHEN and SYDVKM. The CDR3 consists of 15 residues. The variable domain in full, with the rest retrieved from reference TRBV28 and TRBJ2-2, is DVKVTQSSRYLVKRTGEKVFLECVQDMDHENMFWYRQDPGLGLRLIYFSYDVKMKEKGDIPEGYSVSREKKERFSLILESASTNQTSMYLCASSLAAGRTGELFFGEGSRLTVL.

The chain links TRBV7-2 to TRBJ2-7; D is ambiguous. Trimming removed 5 bases at V and 1 base at J, with 15 bases between. From germline, CDR1 is SGHTA and CDR2 FQGNSA. The CDR3 is made up of 15 amino acids. CDR3 loop: CASSPRFPQSYEQYF. CDR3 bases: TGTGCCAGCAGCCCCCGGTTCCCTCAGTCCTACGAGCAGTACTTC.

The table lists this clonotype with a few counts. This chain connects TRBV5-6 to TRBJ1-2; 8 positions match TRBD1. The V segment lost 1 base and the J segment 10 bases; nucleotides outside the gene matches: 12. The CDR3 spans 15 residues. CDR1 SGHDT and CDR2 YYEEEE come from the germline V gene. The CDR3 sequence: CASSLQNRGTGFYTF. The CDR3 DNA follows: TGTGCCAGCAGCTTGCAGAATCGCGGGACAGGCTTCTACACCTTC.

The table lists this clonotype with a few counts. The genes are TRBV28 and TRBJ1-2; the D gene is possibly TRBD1 (6 bases). Germline loops: CDR1 MDHEN, CDR2 SYDVKM. The CDR3 has 12 residues. The V end lost 2 bases, the J end lost 8 bases, and 9 bases lay between the germline ends. The CDR3 reads CASSLHRGGYTF. CDR3 DNA sequence: TGTGCCAGCAGTTTACATAGGGGGGGCTACACCTTC.

This chain uses TRBV7-1 with TRBJ2-7; D perhaps matches TRBD2 (6 bases). TRBV7-1 is an ORF, with its function uncertain. The CDR3 sequence is 21 residues long. V was shortened by 3 bases and J by 2 bases, with 32 bases between the two germline ends. CDR3 sequence reads: CASSSRVGGTTGGYKPYEQYF. The CDR3 DNA reads TGTGCCAGCAGCTCCCGGGTGGGGGGTACGACTGGCGGATATAAACCCTACGAGCAGTACTTC.

The chain carries TRBV29-1 and TRBJ2-5, with 9 bases identical to TRBD1. Germline CDR1 and CDR2: SQVTM and ANQGSEA. Germline trimming cut 4 bases from V and 5 bases from J; bases unmatched to any gene: 8. This CDR3 has 14 amino acids. The CDR3 region has the DNA TGCAGCGTTGGGGGGACAGGGTTAGGGGAGACCCAGTACTTC. Translation gives CSVGGTGLGETQYF.

This clonotype was recorded at least ten times. The chain links TRBV4-1 to TRBJ2-5, with D tentatively TRBD1 (6 bases). The CDR3 length is 14 residues. V was trimmed by 3 bases and J by 5 bases, leaving 13 bases between them. Germline CDR1 reads MGHRA; CDR2 reads YSYEKL. The CDR3 nucleotides are TGCGCCAGCAGCCAGCTAGGGGGTTTGGAGACCCAGTACTTC. This translates into CASSQLGGLETQYF.

The sample holds one count of this clonotype. The chain links TRBV10-3 to TRBJ2-7; TRBD2 matches 15 bases. Trimming at V came to 4 bases and at J to 0 bases, leaving 7 bases not matched to a gene. The CDR3 length is 18 residues. In germline, CDR1 is ENHRY, CDR2 SYGVKD. The CDR3 region has the DNA TGTGCCATCAGTGCGGGACTAGCGGGAGGCACGAGCTCCTACGAGCAGTACTTC. Its translation: CAISAGLAGGTSSYEQYF.

Ten or more counts support this clonotype. The chain links TRBV28 to TRBJ2-5; 7 bases agree with TRBD2. The V gene's germline CDR1 is MDHEN and CDR2 SYDVKM. The CDR3 contains 15 residues. After removal of 2 bases from V and 5 bases from J, the junction contained 8 bases not matched to a gene. This chain's CDR3 is CASSLAGVLGETQYF. DNA of the CDR3: TGTGCCAGCAGTTTAGCGGGAGTTCTTGGCGAGACCCAGTACTTC.

The chain couples TRBV29-1 to TRBJ1-3; no reliable D call. V was shortened by 1 base and J by 8 bases, with 15 bases between the two germline ends. The germline V gene encodes CDR1 SQVTM and CDR2 ANQGSEA. The CDR3 loop spans 14 amino acids. For the CDR3, the DNA is TGCAGCGTTGAAGGGCCAACCGCTAAAGACACCATATATTTT. It translates to CSVEGPTAKDTIYF.

Many counts were recorded for this clonotype. The CDR3 spells CASSLAWDAGGTEAFF. The CDR3 DNA reads as TGTGCCAGCAGTTTGGCCTGGGACGCCGGCGGTACTGAAGCTTTCTTT. V usage is TRBV28 and J usage is TRBJ1-1; D perhaps matches TRBD1 (5 bases). This CDR3 comprises 16 residues. The germline V gene encodes CDR1 MDHEN and CDR2 SYDVKM. The ends were cut back, 3 bases at V and 5 bases at J, with 19 bases in the middle.

This clonotype was counted ten times or more. The V call is TRBV12-3 or TRBV12-4, the J call TRBJ1-1; a weak D match, TRBD1 (6 bases). Between the trimmed V and J ends, which lost 6 bases and 1 base, there was a span of 12 bases. The CDR3 sequence is 14 residues long. The CDR3, as DNA: TGTGCCAGCAGCGGGACAACGTCGAACACTGAAGCTTTCTTT. It translates to CASSGTTSNTEAFF.

The table lists this clonotype with many counts. V usage is TRBV15 and J usage is TRBJ2-5; unclear D gene. Germline V gene data show CDR1 as LNHNV and CDR2 as YYDKDF (reference sequence). The CDR3 sequence is 14 residues long. V was pared by 0 bases and J by 1 base, with 6 bases between. The CDR3 sequence is CATSRETFQETQYF. The CDR3 nucleotides are TGTGCCACCAGCAGAGAGACTTTCCAAGAGACCCAGTACTTC.

This clonotype was seen many times. The chain uses TRBV27 and TRBJ2-7, with 8 bases aligning to TRBD1. Germline assignment: CDR1 MNHEY and CDR2 SMNVEV (reference sequence). This CDR3 is built from 14 residues. V was pared by 7 bases and J by 3 bases, with 8 bases of the junction left unmatched. CDR3 region: CASTPAGQGYEQYF. CDR3 nucleotide sequence: TGTGCCAGCACCCCGGCCGGACAGGGCTACGAGCAGTACTTC.

In its sample, this clonotype was seen many times. This sequence joins TRBV11-2 and TRBJ2-5; perhaps TRBD2 as D (5 bases). V gave up 5 bases and J gave up 2 bases, with 18 bases separating them. This CDR3 region has 16 residues. CDR1 and CDR2 from the germline V gene are SGHAT and FQNNGV. For the CDR3, the DNA is TGTGCCAGCAGCCCTCGGTGGCCGAGCGGACAAGAGACCCAGTACTTC. The encoded protein is CASSPRWPSGQETQYF.

The sample holds many counts of this clonotype. The chain carries TRBV28 and TRBJ2-7; possible D gene TRBD2, 5 bases. The CDR3 is 12 residues long. V was shortened by 6 bases and J by 4 bases, with 10 bases between the two germline ends. Germline assignment: CDR1 MDHEN and CDR2 SYDVKM. CDR3: CASSARRYEQYF. The DNA for the CDR3 is TGTGCCAGCAGCGCCCGGAGGTACGAGCAGTACTTC. Together with reference TRBV28 and TRBJ2-7, the CDR3 gives the full variable domain: DVKVTQSSRYLVKRTGEKVFLECVQDMDHENMFWYRQDPGLGLRLIYFSYDVKMKEKGDIPEGYSVSREKKERFSLILESASTNQTSMYLCASSARRYEQYFGPGTRLTVT.